The present T cell receptor (beta chain) was sequenced within a study of shared clonotypes between healthy human individuals. CDR1 is SGDLS, CDR2 YYNGEE, per germline. This CDR3 has 16 residues. With 3 bases removed from V and 5 bases from J, the gap between germline ends came to 17 bases. This table comes from immunoSEQ multiplex PCR, and its TCRdb copy is limited to in-frame clones, with some not included. The table records roughly 500,000 clones, 60% to 85% of them present only once. Sequenced material: PBMCs. The rearrangement joins TRBV9 to TRBJ2-2, with D unresolved. This clonotype was sampled from a woman aged 40-49 years in good health. Some clones in this sample may be carry-over from other donors' samples. The CDR3 protein is CASSAVRGPGTGELFF. The CDR3, as DNA: TGTGCCAGCAGCGCTGTTCGAGGACCTGGGACCGGGGAGCTGTTTTTT.